This T cell receptor beta chain came from a study of identical twins. TCRdb independently ran MiXCR on the 5' RACE reads; one entry per CDR3 protein. This table has a few hundred thousand distinct CDR3 sequences, about 8% appearing once. Germline CDR1 is LGHNA and CDR2 is YSLEER. Trimming took off 1 base at V and 1 base at J, with 11 bases between the two ends. The CDR3 has 16 amino acids. These data were also reused for a study on yellow fever vaccine responses in identical twins.

The TCR comes from a woman aged 18-29 years in good health. The chain has TRBV4-3 and TRBJ2-1, with D unresolved. Sequenced input: CD8+ T cells sorted from blood. This chain's CDR3 is CASSQGPDGSYNEQFF. The CDR3, as DNA: TGCGCCAGCAGCCAAGGCCCAGACGGTTCCTACAATGAGCAGTTCTTC.